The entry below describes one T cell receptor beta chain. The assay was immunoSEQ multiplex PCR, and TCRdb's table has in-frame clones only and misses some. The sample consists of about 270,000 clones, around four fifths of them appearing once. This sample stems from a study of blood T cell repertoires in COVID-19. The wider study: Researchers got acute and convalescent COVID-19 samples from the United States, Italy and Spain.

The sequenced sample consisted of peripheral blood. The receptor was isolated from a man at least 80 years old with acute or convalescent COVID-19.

The CDR3 region is CASSLITGGAGETQYF. The CDR3 region has the DNA TGCGCCAGCAGCTTAATTACAGGGGGCGCGGGAGAGACCCAGTACTTC. The chain carries TRBV5-1 and TRBJ2-5, with 9 bases matching TRBD1. Germline-derived CDR1 and CDR2 are SGHRS and YFSETQ. The CDR3 is 16 residues long. The trim removed 2 bases at V and 4 bases at J, leaving 9 bases unmatched.